What follows are 5 T cell receptor beta chains derived from one specimen sequenced in a study of blood T cells in healthy people across ages. Next came a second PCR, run for about 7 to 11 cycles, which used a sample-barcoded 5' primer along with a J-beta primer mix. Using its own MiXCR run on the 5' RACE reads, TCRdb lists one record per CDR3 protein. Among more than 1.4 million distinct CDR3 sequences listed, approximately 40% were seen once. Sequenced sample: blood. These receptors all come from a woman aged 18-35 years in good health.

This clonotype showed up just a few times. The chain has TRBV18 and TRBJ2-1, with D possibly matching TRBD1 (5 bases). CDR3 length: 15 residues. With 1 base removed from V and 3 bases from J, the gap between germline ends came to 10 bases. The germline V gene encodes CDR1 KGHSH and CDR2 LQKENI. CDR3 DNA: TGTGCCAGCTCACCACTGCAGGGCGGCTACAATGAGCAGTTCTTC. Its protein product is CASSPLQGGYNEQFF.

In this sample, this clonotype turned up once. An end of the junction does not agree with germline; a read error may underlie this. The chain employs TRBV6-6 and TRBJ2-3, with 10 nucleotides matching TRBD2. Germline V lookup: CDR1 MNHNY, CDR2 SVGAGI (reference sequence). This CDR3 is built from 15 residues. CDR3 nucleotide sequence: TGTGCCAGCAGCTTAGCGGGGGGAAGCACAGATAGGCAGTATTTT. Protein sequence: CASSLAGGSTDRQYF.

This chain uses TRBV2 with TRBJ2-3, with TRBD2 matching over 10 bases. CDR1 and CDR2 from the germline V gene are SNHLY and FYNNEI. Losses at the gene ends were 9 bases for V and 3 bases for J; bases not matched to a gene: 9. This CDR3 is built from 15 residues. CDR3 residues: CARGRLAGATDTQYF. The CDR3 DNA reads as TGTGCCAGAGGGAGGCTAGCGGGGGCTACAGATACGCAGTATTTT.

This sequence joins TRBV27 and TRBJ2-1; perhaps TRBD2 as D (7 bases). Trimming pared 7 bases from V and 11 bases from J, leaving 27 bases between. The CDR3 contains 16 residues. CDR1 is MNHEY and CDR2 is SMNVEV in the germline V gene (reference sequence). In DNA form, the CDR3 reads TGTGCCAGCACACCCATTGGCGGACCGGGGGGCAGTAAGCAGTTCTTC. It is translated as CASTPIGGPGGSKQFF.

This clonotype turned up a few times. CDR3 sequence (DNA): TGTGCCAGCAGCCAAGAGGGGAGCGGGGGGGCCTACGAGCAGTACTTC. Protein sequence: CASSQEGSGGAYEQYF. The chain employs TRBV4-2 and TRBJ2-7; TRBD2 matches 10 bases. V lost 0 bases to trimming and J lost 2 bases; unmatched junction nucleotides: 4. Germline lookup yields CDR1 LGHNA and CDR2 YNFKEQ. The CDR3 spans 16 residues.